This note documents a single T cell receptor beta chain sequence. The antigen is unknown. The method was immunoSEQ multiplex PCR; TCRdb's version includes in-frame clones alone and lacks a portion of them. The sample lists around 150,000 clones, about 90% occurring once. CDR3 length: 16 residues. The V segment lost 0 bases and the J segment 5 bases; nucleotides outside the gene matches: 2. Germline V gene lookup returns CDR1 SGHRS and CDR2 YFSETQ. The entry originates in a study of cytomegalovirus exposure and HLA in healthy donors. Looking at the study overall: The same platform was used for the roughly 120 validation repertoires as for the roughly 700 first-cohort repertoires, as reported in a later analysis. Study-level results: In vitro assays verified that a few CMV-associated chains recognized CMV antigens specifically.

This receptor was taken from a woman between 18 and 29 years old in good health and CMV-seropositive. The V gene is TRBV5-1, the J gene TRBJ2-1, with 13 nucleotides matching TRBD2. The sample consisted of PBMCs. The CDR3 reads CASSLVGLAGNNEQFF. DNA for the CDR3: TGCGCCAGCAGCTTGGTGGGACTAGCGGGAAACAATGAGCAGTTCTTC.